The rows below give T cell receptor beta chains drawn from one sample of a study of blood T cell repertoires in COVID-19. Using immunoSEQ multiplex PCR, the repertoire was profiled, and TCRdb retains in-frame clones only, with some absent. Of 30,000 to 35,000 clones in the sample, roughly four fifths were seen once. Material for sequencing was peripheral blood. Source of these receptors: a man older than 75 with active or convalescent COVID-19. CDR3s include the opening cysteine and the closing phenylalanine or tryptophan. D genes are given only for firm matches. Rows give clone size only sometimes, using once, few, many, or a class for an expanded clone.

CASRLAGSREQYF | TGTGCCAGTAGACTAGCGGGGAGCAGAGAGCAGTACTTC | TRBV19 | TRBD2 | NA | TRBJ2-7
CASSFQGAGGYTF | TGTGCCAGCAGTTTCCAGGGGGCGGGAGGCTACACCTTC | TRBV28 | TRBD1 | NA | TRBJ1-2
CASRGRTSGTNEQFF | TGTGCCAGCAGGGGTCGGACTAGCGGGACGAATGAGCAGTTCTTC | TRBV7-9 | TRBD2 | few | TRBJ2-1
CAWSKWGRTLNEQFF | TGTGCCTGGAGTAAGTGGGGGCGAACCCTCAATGAGCAGTTCTTC | TRBV30 | NA | NA | TRBJ2-1
CASSLGGLGNTGELFF | TGTGCTAGCAGCTTAGGGGGACTAGGGAACACCGGGGAGCTGTTTTTT | TRBV7-7 | TRBD2 | medium-sized | TRBJ2-2
CASSLLNRDYGYTF | TGTGCCAGCAGTTTATTGAACCGAGACTATGGCTACACCTTC | TRBV28 | NA | NA | TRBJ1-2
CATSKRTDTQYF | TGTGCCACCTCCAAGAGGACAGATACGCAGTATTTT | TRBV24-1 | NA | NA | TRBJ2-3
CASSFRGLPSEQYF | TGTGCCAGCAGCTTCAGGGGGTTGCCTTCCGAGCAGTACTTC | TRBV7-2 | TRBD1 | NA | TRBJ2-7
CASSLGGRQFHAGANVLTF | TGTGCCAGCAGCTTAGGTGGTAGACAATTTCACGCTGGGGCCAACGTCCTGACTTTC | TRBV11-2 | NA | once | TRBJ2-6
CASSGDSYTEAFF | TGTGCCAGCAGTGGTGACAGCTACACTGAAGCTTTCTTT | TRBV25-1 | NA | NA | TRBJ1-1